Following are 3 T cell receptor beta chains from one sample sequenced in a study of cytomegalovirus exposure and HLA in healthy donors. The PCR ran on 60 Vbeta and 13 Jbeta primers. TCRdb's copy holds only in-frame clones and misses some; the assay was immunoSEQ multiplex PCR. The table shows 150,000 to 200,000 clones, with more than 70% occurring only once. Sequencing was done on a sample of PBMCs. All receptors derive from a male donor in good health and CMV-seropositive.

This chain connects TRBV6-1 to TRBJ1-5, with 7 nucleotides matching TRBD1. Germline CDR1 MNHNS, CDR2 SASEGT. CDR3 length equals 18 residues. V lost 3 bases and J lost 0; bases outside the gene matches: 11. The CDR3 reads CASSEGQIITYSNQPQHF. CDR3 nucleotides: TGTGCCAGCAGTGAGGGACAGATTATTACTTATAGCAATCAGCCCCAGCATTTT.

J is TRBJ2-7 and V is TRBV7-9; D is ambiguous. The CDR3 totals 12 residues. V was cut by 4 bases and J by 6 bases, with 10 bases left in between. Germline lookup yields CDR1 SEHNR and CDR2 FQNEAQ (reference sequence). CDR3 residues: CASSSAGGEQYF. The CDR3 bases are TGTGCCAGCAGCTCCGCTGGCGGCGAGCAGTACTTC.

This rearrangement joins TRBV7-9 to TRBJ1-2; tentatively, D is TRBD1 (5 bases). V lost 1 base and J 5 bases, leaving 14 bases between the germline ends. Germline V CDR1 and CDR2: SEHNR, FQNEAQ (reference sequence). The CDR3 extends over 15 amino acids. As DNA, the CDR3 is TGTGCCAGCAGCTTAGTAGGGGCAGGTCTATATGGCTACACCTTC. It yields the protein CASSLVGAGLYGYTF. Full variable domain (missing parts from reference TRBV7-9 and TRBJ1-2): DTGVSQNPRHKITKRGQNVTFRCDPISEHNRLYWYRQTLGQGPEFLTYFQNEAQLEKSRLLSDRFSAERPKGSFSTLEIQRTEQGDSAMYLCASSLVGAGLYGYTFGSGTRLTVV.